The 16 T cell receptor beta chains reported below all come from one sample, sequenced in a study of healthy donors' naive CD4 and CD8 T cells (dated by TCRdb to 2013 to 2016). The reads were generated on a 454 GS FLX Titanium. A previously published linear amplification protocol was used to build TCR libraries from roughly 470 ng of total RNA. In-frame beta chains were kept once TCRdb had trimmed the public reads at Q25 with fastp and called clones with MiXCR. Rows with one shared CDR3 protein collapse into an entry with the most common genes and DNA. The sample profile shows about 180,000 distinct CDR3 sequences; under 85% of them were found once. Together, the top ten hold approximately 2.5% of the sample. Sequencing input: naive CD4+ and CD8+ T cells sorted from blood, pooled from several donors. The cell subset or site label corresponds to: FACS-sorted naive CD4+ (CD45RO-CD45RA+) and naive CD8+ (CD45RA+CD27bright) T cells. Every receptor here comes from a pool of human donors in good health; the sample pools cells from several healthy donors.

In its sample, this clonotype was seen once. V and J are TRBV6-5 and TRBJ2-7; D ambiguous. CDR1 and CDR2 from the germline V gene are MNHEY and SVGAGI. V gave up 0 bases and J gave up 6 bases, with 12 bases separating them. CDR3 size: 14 residues. DNA for the CDR3: TGTGCCAGCAGTTACTCGGGCGAGTTGCTCGAGCAGTACTTC. This translates into CASSYSGELLEQYF.

V is TRBV6-5 and J is TRBJ2-7, with 8 positions matching TRBD1. V lost 6 bases, J lost 1 base, and 5 bases stayed unmatched. The CDR3 has 14 amino acids. CDR1 and CDR2 from the germline V gene are MNHEY and SVGAGI. CDR3: CASRDGTGSYEQYF. CDR3 bases: TGTGCCAGCAGGGACGGGACAGGATCCTACGAGCAGTACTTC.

This clonotype was counted a few times. The chain recombines TRBV30 with TRBJ1-1; D perhaps matches TRBD1 (5 bases). Trimming cost V 0 bases and J 3 bases, with 8 bases left between them. Germline CDR1 GTSNPN, CDR2 SVGIG (reference sequence). CDR3 length: 13 amino acids. DNA of the CDR3: TGTGCCTGGAGTGTACGGGGGGACACTGAAGCTTTCTTT. Its protein is CAWSVRGDTEAFF.

The V and J genes are TRBV29-1 and TRBJ2-7; D possibly corresponds to TRBD1 (5 bases). V was pared by 7 bases and J by 4 bases, with 17 bases between. This CDR3 contains 13 residues. Germline CDR1 is SQVTM and CDR2 is ANQGSEA. The CDR3 sequence: CSAKTAIGYEQYF. CDR3 coding DNA: TGCAGCGCCAAGACAGCAATTGGTTACGAGCAGTACTTC.

The chain has TRBV14 and TRBJ2-1; no reliable D call. The end of the DNA is better explained by TRBJ2-5, so the J call may be wrong. The CDR3 consists of 15 residues. Germline CDR1 SGHDN, CDR2 FVKESK. The CDR3 nucleotides read TGTGCCAGCAGCCAAGGCCCCGGTCAACAAGAGACCCAGTACTTC. Encoded protein: CASSQGPGQQETQYF.

V gene TRBV19 combines with J gene TRBJ2-7, with 8 positions matching TRBD1. With V trimmed by 4 bases and J by 0 bases, 5 bases remained unmatched. The CDR3 totals 15 residues. Germline lookup yields CDR1 LNHDA and CDR2 SQIVND (reference sequence). CDR3 sequence reads: CASSKRDRFSYEQYF. CDR3 DNA: TGTGCCAGTAGTAAAAGGGACAGGTTCTCCTACGAGCAGTACTTC.

The V and J genes are TRBV27 and TRBJ2-1, with unresolved D. This CDR3 has 12 residues. Per the germline V gene, CDR1 is MNHEY and CDR2 is SMNVEV (reference sequence). The ends were cut back, 7 bases at V and 0 bases at J, with 4 bases in the middle. This CDR3 is CASTNSYNEQFF. The DNA for the CDR3 is TGTGCCAGCACGAACTCCTACAATGAGCAGTTCTTC.

This sequence joins TRBV15 and TRBJ2-7; 8 bases agree with TRBD2. Per germline, CDR1 LNHNV and CDR2 YYDKDF (reference sequence). The ends lost 6 bases at V and 4 bases at J; junction bases unmatched: 5. CDR3 length equals 13 residues. In nucleotides, the CDR3 is TGTGCCACCAGAGGAGCGGGAGAATACGAGCAGTACTTC. It is translated as CATRGAGEYEQYF. Full variable domain (remainder filled in from reference TRBV15 and TRBJ2-7): DAMVIQNPRYQVTQFGKPVTLSCSQTLNHNVMYWYQQKSSQAPKLLFHYYDKDFNNEADTPDNFQSRRPNTSFCFLDIRSPGLGDTAMYLCATRGAGEYEQYFGPGTRLTVT.

The chain combines TRBV6-5 with TRBJ2-7, with D perhaps given as TRBD1 or TRBD2 (5 bases each). Germline V gives CDR1 MNHEY, CDR2 SVGAGI. The CDR3 is made up of 14 amino acids. Trimming took 3 bases from V and 1 from J, leaving 10 bases between them. The CDR3 DNA reads TGTGCCAGCAGTTATTCAGGGAGATCCTACGAGCAGTACTTC. The encoded protein is CASSYSGRSYEQYF.

In its sample, this clonotype was seen once. At one end the junction does not follow the germline gene, possibly because of a read error. The chain employs TRBV5-1 and TRBJ1-4; TRBD1 agrees at 7 bases. Germline-derived CDR1 and CDR2 are SGHRS and YFSETQ. The CDR3 is 14 amino acids. The CDR3 is CASSLVGQAEKLFF. CDR3 DNA sequence: TGTGCCAGCAGCTTGGTCGGACAGGCGGAAAAACTGTTTTTT.

This rearrangement joins TRBV14 to TRBJ1-1; D perhaps matches TRBD1 (5 bases). Trimming pared 8 bases from V and 0 bases from J, leaving 10 bases between. CDR1 is SGHDN, CDR2 FVKESK, per germline. This CDR3 has 13 amino acids. CDR3 DNA: TGTGCCAGCTCCGACAGCCTGAACACTGAAGCTTTCTTT. This encodes CASSDSLNTEAFF.

This chain uses TRBV29-1 with TRBJ2-7; D is unresolved. Deletions cut 6 bases from V and 5 bases from J, with 17 bases between. Germline CDR1 SQVTM, CDR2 ANQGSEA. This CDR3 contains 13 residues. CDR3 nucleotide sequence: TGCAGCGTCACCCCCGGCCTTAGGGACGAGCAGTACTTC. This encodes CSVTPGLRDEQYF.

The chain has TRBV30 and TRBJ1-2; D is perhaps TRBD1 (5 bases). The germline V and J ends were trimmed by 0 bases and 2 bases, with 7 bases remaining between them. Germline V gene lookup returns CDR1 GTSNPN and CDR2 SVGIG (reference sequence). The CDR3 totals 13 residues. CDR3 sequence: CAWSVWGNYGYTF. The CDR3 DNA is TGTGCCTGGAGTGTTTGGGGGAACTATGGCTACACCTTC.

This clonotype was counted ten times or more. The chain combines TRBV29-1 with TRBJ1-2; D is uncertain. Trimming left V 4 bases short and J 4 bases short, with 13 bases between. CDR1 is SQVTM and CDR2 is ANQGSEA in the germline V gene. CDR3 length equals 13 residues. CDR3 DNA: TGCAGCGTTGCAAATCGGGGTTTCTATGGCTACACCTTC. Protein: CSVANRGFYGYTF.

The CDR3 region is CSVEVGQGNQPQHF. Written as DNA, the CDR3 is TGCAGCGTTGAAGTCGGACAGGGCAATCAGCCCCAGCATTTT. The chain carries TRBV29-1 and TRBJ1-5; 7 bases are shared with TRBD1. CDR1 SQVTM and CDR2 ANQGSEA come from the germline V gene. The trim removed 1 base at V and 2 bases at J, leaving 2 bases unmatched. The CDR3 has 14 residues.

V and J are TRBV11-1 and TRBJ1-6; perhaps TRBD1 as D (5 bases). This CDR3 spans 15 amino acids. Trimming left V 2 bases short and J 7 bases short, with 12 bases between. The V gene's germline CDR1 is SGHAT and CDR2 FQDESV (reference sequence). The CDR3 nucleotides are TGTGCCAGCAGCTTAATCCAGGGTGTGAATTCACCCCTCCACTTT. Translating it yields CASSLIQGVNSPLHF.